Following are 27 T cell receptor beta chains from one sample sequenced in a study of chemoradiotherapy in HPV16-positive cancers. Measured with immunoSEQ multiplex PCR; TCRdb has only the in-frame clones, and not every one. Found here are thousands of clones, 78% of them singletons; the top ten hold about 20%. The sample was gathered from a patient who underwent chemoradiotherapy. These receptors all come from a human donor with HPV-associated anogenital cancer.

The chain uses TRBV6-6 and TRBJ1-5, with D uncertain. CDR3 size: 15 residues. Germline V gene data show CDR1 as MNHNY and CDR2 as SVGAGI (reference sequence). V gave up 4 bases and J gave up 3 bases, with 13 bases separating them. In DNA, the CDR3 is TGTGCCAGCAGTTCCCGGAGTCCCCTCAATCAGCCCCAGCATTTT. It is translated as CASSSRSPLNQPQHF.

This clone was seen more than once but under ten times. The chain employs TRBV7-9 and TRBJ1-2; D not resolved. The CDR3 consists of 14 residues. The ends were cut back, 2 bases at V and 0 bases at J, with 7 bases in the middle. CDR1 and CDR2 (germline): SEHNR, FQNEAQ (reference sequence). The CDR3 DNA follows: TGTGCCAGCAGCTTACCAGGAGCTAACTATGGCTACACCTTC. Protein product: CASSLPGANYGYTF.

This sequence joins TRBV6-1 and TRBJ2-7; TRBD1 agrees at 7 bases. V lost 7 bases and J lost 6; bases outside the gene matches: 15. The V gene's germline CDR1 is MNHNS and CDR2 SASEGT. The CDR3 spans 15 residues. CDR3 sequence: CASTFSGTDTREQYF. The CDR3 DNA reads TGTGCCAGCACTTTTTCCGGGACAGACACGCGCGAGCAGTACTTC.

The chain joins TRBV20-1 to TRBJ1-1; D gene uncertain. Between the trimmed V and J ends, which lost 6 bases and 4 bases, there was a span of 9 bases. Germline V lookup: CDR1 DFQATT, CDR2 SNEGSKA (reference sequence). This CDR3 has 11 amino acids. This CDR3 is CSARPGTEAFF. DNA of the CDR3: TGCAGTGCCAGACCAGGCACTGAAGCTTTCTTT.

CDR3: CASSAGLAGAGGTDTQYF. The CDR3 DNA sequence: TGTGCCAGCAGCGCGGGACTAGCGGGGGCTGGGGGCACAGATACGCAGTATTTT. This chain uses TRBV11-2 with TRBJ2-3; 14 nucleotides match TRBD2. Unmatched junction bases numbered 8, after V lost 5 bases and J lost 1 base. CDR3 length: 18 residues. Per germline, CDR1 SGHAT and CDR2 FQNNGV.

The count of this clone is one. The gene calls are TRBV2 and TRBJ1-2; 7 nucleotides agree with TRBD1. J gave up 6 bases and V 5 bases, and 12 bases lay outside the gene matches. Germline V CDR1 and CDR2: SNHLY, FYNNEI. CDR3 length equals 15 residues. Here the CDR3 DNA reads TGTGCCAGCAGTTTCCCTGGACAGGTTCCCGATGGCTACACCTTC. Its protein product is CASSFPGQVPDGYTF. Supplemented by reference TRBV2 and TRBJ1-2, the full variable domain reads EPEVTQTPSHQVTQMGQEVILRCVPISNHLYFYWYRQILGQKVEFLVSFYNNEISEKSEIFDDQFSVERPDGSNFTLKIRSTKLEDSAMYFCASSFPGQVPDGYTFGSGTRLTVV.

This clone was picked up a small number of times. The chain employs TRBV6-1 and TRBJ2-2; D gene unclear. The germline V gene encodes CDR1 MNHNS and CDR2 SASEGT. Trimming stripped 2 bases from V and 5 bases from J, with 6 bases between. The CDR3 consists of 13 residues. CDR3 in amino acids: CASSETGTGELFF. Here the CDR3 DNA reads TGTGCCAGCAGTGAAACCGGGACCGGGGAGCTGTTTTTT.

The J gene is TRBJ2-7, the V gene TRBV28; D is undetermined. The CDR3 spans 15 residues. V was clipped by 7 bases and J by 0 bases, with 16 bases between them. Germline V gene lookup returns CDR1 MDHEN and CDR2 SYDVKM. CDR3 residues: CASNLGPLSSYEQYF. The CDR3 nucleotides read TGTGCCAGCAACCTCGGACCGCTGAGCTCCTACGAGCAGTACTTC.

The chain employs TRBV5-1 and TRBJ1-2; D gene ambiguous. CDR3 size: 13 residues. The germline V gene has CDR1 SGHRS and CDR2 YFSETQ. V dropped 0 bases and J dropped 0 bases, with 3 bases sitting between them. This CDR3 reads CASSLAANYGYTF. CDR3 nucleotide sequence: TGCGCCAGCAGCTTGGCTGCTAACTATGGCTACACCTTC.

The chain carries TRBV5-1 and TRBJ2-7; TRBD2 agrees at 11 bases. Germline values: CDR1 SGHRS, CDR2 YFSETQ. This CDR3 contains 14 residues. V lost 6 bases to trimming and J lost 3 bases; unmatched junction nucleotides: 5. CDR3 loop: CASKRLAGSYEQYF. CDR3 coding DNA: TGCGCCAGCAAACGACTAGCGGGAAGCTACGAGCAGTACTTC.

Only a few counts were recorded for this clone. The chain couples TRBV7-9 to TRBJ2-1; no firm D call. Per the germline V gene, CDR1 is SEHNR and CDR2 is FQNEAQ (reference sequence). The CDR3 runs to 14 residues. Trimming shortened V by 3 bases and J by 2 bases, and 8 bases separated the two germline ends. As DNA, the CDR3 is TGTGCCAGCAGCTTGGCACGCCCCTACAATGAGCAGTTCTTC. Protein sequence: CASSLARPYNEQFF.

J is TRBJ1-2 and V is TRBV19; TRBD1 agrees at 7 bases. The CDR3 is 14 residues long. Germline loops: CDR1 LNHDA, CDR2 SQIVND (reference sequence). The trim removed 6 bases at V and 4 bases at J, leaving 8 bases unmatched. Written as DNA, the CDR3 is TGTGCCAGTAGGGAACCGACAGGGCTCTATGGCTACACCTTC. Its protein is CASREPTGLYGYTF.

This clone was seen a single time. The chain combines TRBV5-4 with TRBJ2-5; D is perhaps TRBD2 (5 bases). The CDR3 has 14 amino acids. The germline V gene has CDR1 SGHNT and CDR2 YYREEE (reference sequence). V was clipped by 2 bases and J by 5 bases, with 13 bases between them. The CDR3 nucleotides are TGTGCCAGCAGCTTATACGCTAGCACCGAGACCCAGTACTTC. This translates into CASSLYASTETQYF.

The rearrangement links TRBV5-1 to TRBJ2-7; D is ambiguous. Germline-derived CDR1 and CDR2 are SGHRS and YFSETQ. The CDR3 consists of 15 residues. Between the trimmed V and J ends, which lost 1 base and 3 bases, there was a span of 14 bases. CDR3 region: CASSLRPTEVYEQYF. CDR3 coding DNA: TGCGCCAGCAGCTTGAGACCAACCGAGGTCTACGAGCAGTACTTC.

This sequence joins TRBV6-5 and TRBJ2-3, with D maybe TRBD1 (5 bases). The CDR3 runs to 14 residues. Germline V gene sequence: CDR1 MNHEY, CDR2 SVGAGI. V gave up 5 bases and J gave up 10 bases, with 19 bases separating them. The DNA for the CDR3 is TGTGCCAGCAGTAAACAACAGGAAATTGGTGCGCAGTATTTT. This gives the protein CASSKQQEIGAQYF.

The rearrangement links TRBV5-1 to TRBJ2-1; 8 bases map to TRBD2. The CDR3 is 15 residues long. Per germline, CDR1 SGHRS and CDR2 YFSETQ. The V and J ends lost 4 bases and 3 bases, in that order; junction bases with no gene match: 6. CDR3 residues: CASSTGGTSYNEQFF. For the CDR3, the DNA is TGCGCCAGCAGCACCGGCGGGACTAGCTACAATGAGCAGTTCTTC.

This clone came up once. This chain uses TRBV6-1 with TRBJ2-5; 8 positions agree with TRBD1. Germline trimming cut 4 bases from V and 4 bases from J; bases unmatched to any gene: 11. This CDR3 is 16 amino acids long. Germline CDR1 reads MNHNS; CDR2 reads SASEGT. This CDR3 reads CASSAQPWTGLETQYF. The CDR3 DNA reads TGTGCCAGCAGTGCTCAACCCTGGACAGGGCTAGAGACCCAGTACTTC.

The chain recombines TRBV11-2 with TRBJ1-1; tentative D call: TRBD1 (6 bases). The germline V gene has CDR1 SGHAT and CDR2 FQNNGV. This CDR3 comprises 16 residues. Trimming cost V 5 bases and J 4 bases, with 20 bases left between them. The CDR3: CASSDPGGARGTEAFF. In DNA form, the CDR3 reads TGTGCCAGCAGCGATCCTGGGGGGGCGCGAGGCACTGAAGCTTTCTTT.

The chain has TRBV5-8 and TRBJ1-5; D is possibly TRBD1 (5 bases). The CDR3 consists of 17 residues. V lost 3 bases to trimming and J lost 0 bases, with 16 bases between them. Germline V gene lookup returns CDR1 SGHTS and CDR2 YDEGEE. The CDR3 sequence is CASSYDRDGYSNQPQHF. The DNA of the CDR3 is TGTGCCAGCAGCTACGACAGAGATGGATATAGCAATCAGCCCCAGCATTTT.

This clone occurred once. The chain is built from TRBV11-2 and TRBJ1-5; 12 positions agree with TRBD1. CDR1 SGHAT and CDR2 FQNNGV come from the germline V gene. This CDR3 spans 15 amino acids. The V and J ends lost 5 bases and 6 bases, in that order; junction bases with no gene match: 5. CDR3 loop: CASSDGTGGFQPQHF. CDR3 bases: TGTGCCAGCAGCGACGGGACAGGGGGCTTTCAGCCCCAGCATTTT.

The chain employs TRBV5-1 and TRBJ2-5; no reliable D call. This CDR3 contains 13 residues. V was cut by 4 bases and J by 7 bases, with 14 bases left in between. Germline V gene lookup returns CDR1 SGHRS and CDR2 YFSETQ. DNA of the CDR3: TGCGCCAGCAGCGGGCCAGACCCCTTGACCCAGTACTTC. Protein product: CASSGPDPLTQYF. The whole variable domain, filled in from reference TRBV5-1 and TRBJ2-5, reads KAGVTQTPRYLIKTRGQQVTLSCSPISGHRSVSWYQQTPGQGLQFLFEYFSETQRNKGNFPGRFSGRQFSNSRSEMNVSTLELGDSALYLCASSGPDPLTQYFGPGTRLLVL.

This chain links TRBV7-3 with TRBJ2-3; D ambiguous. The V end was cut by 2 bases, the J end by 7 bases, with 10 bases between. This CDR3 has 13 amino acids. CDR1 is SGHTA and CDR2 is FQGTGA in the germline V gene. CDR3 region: CASSLSARNTQYF. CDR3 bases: TGTGCCAGCAGCTTATCTGCTCGAAATACGCAGTATTTT.

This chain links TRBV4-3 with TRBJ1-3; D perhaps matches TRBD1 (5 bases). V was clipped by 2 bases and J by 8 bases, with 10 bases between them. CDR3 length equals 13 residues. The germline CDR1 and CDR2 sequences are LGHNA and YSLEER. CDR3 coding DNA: TGCGCCAGCAGCCAAAACCGGGGACACACCATATATTTT. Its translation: CASSQNRGHTIYF.

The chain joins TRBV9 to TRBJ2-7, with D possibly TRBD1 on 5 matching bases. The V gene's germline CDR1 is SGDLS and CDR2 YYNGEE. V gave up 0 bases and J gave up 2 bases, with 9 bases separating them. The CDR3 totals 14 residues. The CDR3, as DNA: TGTGCCAGCAGCGTAGGGACAAGAGCCTACGAGCAGTACTTC. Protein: CASSVGTRAYEQYF.

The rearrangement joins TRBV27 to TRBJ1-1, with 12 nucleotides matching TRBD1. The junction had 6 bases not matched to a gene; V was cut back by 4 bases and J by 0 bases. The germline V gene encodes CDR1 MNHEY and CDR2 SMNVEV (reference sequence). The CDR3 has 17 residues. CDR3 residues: CASSSPGQGAMNTEAFF. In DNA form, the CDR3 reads TGTGCCAGCAGTTCGCCGGGACAGGGGGCTATGAACACTGAAGCTTTCTTT.

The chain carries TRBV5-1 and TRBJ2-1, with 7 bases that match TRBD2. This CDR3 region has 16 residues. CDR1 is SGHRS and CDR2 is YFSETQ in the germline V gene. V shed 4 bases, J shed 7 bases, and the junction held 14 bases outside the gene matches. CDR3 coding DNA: TGCGCCAGCAGCCCGATGGGCGGGAGATGGGTGAATGAGCAGTTCTTC. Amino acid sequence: CASSPMGGRWVNEQFF. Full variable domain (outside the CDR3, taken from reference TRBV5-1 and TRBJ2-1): KAGVTQTPRYLIKTRGQQVTLSCSPISGHRSVSWYQQTPGQGLQFLFEYFSETQRNKGNFPGRFSGRQFSNSRSEMNVSTLELGDSALYLCASSPMGGRWVNEQFFGPGTRLTVL.

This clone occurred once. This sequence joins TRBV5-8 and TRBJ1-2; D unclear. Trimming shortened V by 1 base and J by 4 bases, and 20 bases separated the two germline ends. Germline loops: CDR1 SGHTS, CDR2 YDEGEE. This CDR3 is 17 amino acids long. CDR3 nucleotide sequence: TGTGCCAGCAGCTTGTACGCGGGTGGGAGCCGCAGCTATGGCTACACCTTC. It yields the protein CASSLYAGGSRSYGYTF.